A single sample is the source of the 21 T cell receptor beta chains below, sequenced in a study of CD8+CD57+ T cells in acquired aplastic anemia. According to the study, genomic DNA was the template for TCR beta VDJ and CDR3 profiling. TCRdb called the reads again in MiXCR, with one record for every CDR3 protein. The sample yields fewer than 200,000 distinct CDR3 sequences, about 50% seen once. Individuals selected for sequencing had exhibited CD8+CD57+ cell expansion on flow cytometry. Material: sorted CD4+, CD8+, or CD8+CD57+ T cells (not recorded which) from PBMCs. These receptors were taken from a human donor with aplastic anemia.

This clonotype showed up many times. An end of the junction differs from the germline gene, which may be a read error. V usage is TRBV5-6 and J usage is TRBJ1-2; TRBD1 agrees at 8 bases. Germline assignment: CDR1 SGHDT and CDR2 YYEEEE. This CDR3 has 14 amino acids. CDR3 region: CASSLDRVMSGYTF. The CDR3, as DNA: TGTGCCAGCAGTTTGGACAGGGTAATGAGTGGCTACACCTTC.

The chain carries TRBV20-1 and TRBJ2-5, with 8 nucleotides matching TRBD2. This CDR3 has 12 residues. Germline assignment: CDR1 DFQATT and CDR2 SNEGSKA (reference sequence). Losses at the gene ends were 4 bases for V and 6 bases for J; bases not matched to a gene: 4. The CDR3 here is CSANGGGKTQYF. DNA for the CDR3: TGCAGTGCTAACGGGGGGGGGAAGACCCAGTACTTC.

This clonotype was found a few times. This chain joins TRBV29-1 and TRBJ2-7; possible D gene TRBD2, 5 bases. V shed 3 bases and J shed 2 bases, with 14 bases lying between them. The CDR3 consists of 14 residues. The germline gives CDR1 SQVTM, CDR2 ANQGSEA. For the CDR3, the DNA is TGCAGCGTTGAGGACTCCAAGAGACCCTACGAGCAGTACTTC. Translating it yields CSVEDSKRPYEQYF.

This clonotype was counted only a few times. V and J are TRBV5-6 and TRBJ2-4, with a tentative D call TRBD1 (6 bases). The CDR3 extends over 16 amino acids. Trimming took off 3 bases at V and 0 bases at J, with 13 bases between the two ends. CDR1 is SGHDT and CDR2 is YYEEEE in the germline V gene. In DNA, the CDR3 is TGTGCCAGCAGCTACCGGGACACCTCAGCCAAAAACATTCAGTACTTC. Amino acid sequence: CASSYRDTSAKNIQYF.

The chain recombines TRBV15 with TRBJ2-7; 8 positions match TRBD2. J gave up 2 bases and V 5 bases, and 5 bases lay outside the gene matches. The germline V gene has CDR1 LNHNV and CDR2 YYDKDF (reference sequence). The CDR3 length is 14 residues. As DNA, the CDR3 is TGTGCCACCAGCCCGGGACTAGGCCCCTACGAGCAGTACTTC. This gives the protein CATSPGLGPYEQYF.

This clonotype was observed at least ten times. The V call is TRBV7-9, the J call TRBJ1-2, with 7 positions matching TRBD1. The CDR3 length is 15 residues. The germline CDR1 and CDR2 sequences are SEHNR and FQNEAQ (reference sequence). With 8 bases clipped from V and 4 bases from J, the junction kept 13 bases outside the gene matches. The CDR3: CASGVGTAISYGYTF. DNA for the CDR3: TGTGCCAGCGGGGTCGGGACAGCTATTTCCTATGGCTACACCTTC.

This chain joins TRBV15 and TRBJ1-1; no definite D call. The CDR3 length is 14 residues. V lost 3 bases, J lost 6 bases, and 14 bases lay in between. Looked up from germline, CDR1 is LNHNV and CDR2 is YYDKDF (reference sequence). CDR3 protein: CATSSLVGKAEAFF. The CDR3 DNA follows: TGTGCCACCAGCAGTCTCGTGGGGAAGGCTGAAGCTTTCTTT.

Ten or more counts support this clonotype. The V and J genes are TRBV2 and TRBJ1-1; no definite D call. Per the germline V gene, CDR1 is SNHLY and CDR2 is FYNNEI. The CDR3 is 16 amino acids. The germline V and J ends were trimmed by 1 base and 3 bases, with 15 bases remaining between them. DNA of the CDR3: TGTGCCAGCAGTGAAGGAGACAACATGGTGTACACTGAAGCTTTCTTT. This sequence encodes CASSEGDNMVYTEAFF. The variable domain in full, with the rest retrieved from reference TRBV2 and TRBJ1-1, is EPEVTQTPSHQVTQMGQEVILRCVPISNHLYFYWYRQILGQKVEFLVSFYNNEISEKSEIFDDQFSVERPDGSNFTLKIRSTKLEDSAMYFCASSEGDNMVYTEAFFGQGTRLTVV.

V is TRBV29-1 and J is TRBJ1-3; no reliable D call. Germline loops: CDR1 SQVTM, CDR2 ANQGSEA. Trimming removed 4 bases at V and 0 bases at J, with 10 bases between. This CDR3 is built from 14 residues. This chain's CDR3 is CSVGGGNSGNTIYF. The CDR3, as DNA: TGCAGCGTTGGGGGAGGGAACTCTGGAAACACCATATATTTT.

This clonotype was observed many times. This CDR3 reads CAINGGASGTDTQYF. Written as DNA, the CDR3 is TGTGCCATCAATGGGGGGGCTTCAGGCACAGATACGCAGTATTTT. The V call is TRBV10-3, the J call TRBJ2-3; D perhaps matches TRBD2 (7 bases). Germline-derived CDR1 and CDR2 are ENHRY and SYGVKD. This CDR3 spans 15 amino acids. The V gene lost 7 bases and the J gene lost 1 base, with 15 bases spanning the gap.

The table lists this clonotype with many counts. The chain has TRBV6-1 and TRBJ1-1; D may be TRBD1 (6 bases). V was shortened by 7 bases and J by 4 bases, with 16 bases between the two germline ends. The CDR3 is 14 residues long. Germline CDR1 reads MNHNS; CDR2 reads SASEGT. CDR3 residues: CASIEAGDGTEAFF. The CDR3 DNA reads TGTGCCAGCATCGAGGCAGGGGACGGCACTGAAGCTTTCTTT.

V usage is TRBV7-8 and J usage is TRBJ1-2, with D unclear. The germline V and J ends were trimmed by 1 base and 4 bases, with 13 bases remaining between them. The CDR3 is 15 residues long. CDR1 is SGHVS, CDR2 FQNEAQ, per germline. DNA of the CDR3: TGTGCCAGCAGCTTAGGGCGGGTCCGGACCTATGGCTACACCTTC. Translating it yields CASSLGRVRTYGYTF.

This clonotype was detected many times. This chain connects TRBV4-2 to TRBJ2-7, with 16 bases fitting TRBD2. This CDR3 region has 18 residues. From germline, CDR1 is LGHNA and CDR2 YNFKEQ. V shed 0 bases, J shed 3 bases, and the junction held 5 bases outside the gene matches. The CDR3 is CASSQEGTSGGALYEQYF. The CDR3 coding sequence is TGTGCCAGCAGCCAAGAAGGGACTAGCGGGGGGGCCCTCTACGAGCAGTACTTC.

The CDR3 spells CAISDDGGYTF. The CDR3 DNA reads TGTGCCATCAGCGATGATGGTGGCTACACCTTC. The chain employs TRBV10-3 and TRBJ1-2; D is undetermined. V shed 6 bases and J shed 7 bases, with 9 bases lying between them. This CDR3 comprises 11 residues. Germline assignment: CDR1 ENHRY and CDR2 SYGVKD.

Turning to this clonotype: Sequence at one end of the junction differs from germline and may be a read error. The chain is built from TRBV2 and TRBJ1-4; D uncertain. Germline V CDR1 and CDR2: SNHLY, FYNNEI. The CDR3 totals 14 residues. As DNA, the CDR3 is TGTGCCATCAGTGAGACCCCCTTGGGGGAAAAACTGTTTTTT. The encoded protein is CAISETPLGEKLFF.

This clonotype has only a few counts. The chain uses TRBV5-1 and TRBJ1-5; D is perhaps TRBD1 (6 bases). Trimming left V 4 bases short and J 5 bases short, with 13 bases between. There are 14 residues in the CDR3. CDR1 SGHRS and CDR2 YFSETQ come from the germline V gene. CDR3 sequence: CASSVTGLYQPQHF. In nucleotides, the CDR3 is TGCGCCAGCAGCGTTACAGGGTTGTATCAGCCCCAGCATTTT.

This clonotype was seen at least ten times. The gene calls are TRBV20-1 and TRBJ1-5; D may be TRBD1 (5 bases). The CDR3 is 17 residues long. V was pared by 0 bases and J by 0 bases, with 15 bases between. Germline loops: CDR1 DFQATT, CDR2 SNEGSKA (reference sequence). DNA for the CDR3: TGCAGTGCTAGAGATGCGAGGGGCAGCAATAGCAATCAGCCCCAGCATTTT. Translation: CSARDARGSNSNQPQHF.

This clonotype was seen more than once but under ten times. The chain's CDR3 is CSVPKGTQYF. The CDR3 DNA is TGCAGCGTCCCCAAGGGAACCCAGTACTTC. V gene TRBV29-1 combines with J gene TRBJ2-5; no reliable D call. V lost 6 bases to trimming and J lost 8 bases, with 10 bases between them. Per the germline V gene, CDR1 is SQVTM and CDR2 is ANQGSEA. The CDR3 is made up of 10 amino acids.

This clonotype appeared a few times. The chain employs TRBV6-5 and TRBJ1-1; 7 bases match TRBD1. The V and J ends lost 2 bases and 0 bases, in that order; junction bases with no gene match: 3. From germline, CDR1 is MNHEY and CDR2 SVGAGI. The CDR3 loop spans 15 amino acids. The CDR3 loop reads CASSYGGQMNTEAFF. CDR3 nucleotide sequence: TGTGCCAGCAGTTACGGGGGACAGATGAACACTGAAGCTTTCTTT.

This clonotype has only a few counts. This chain connects TRBV19 to TRBJ2-3; D might be TRBD1 (5 bases). This CDR3 is built from 11 residues. Germline V lookup: CDR1 LNHDA, CDR2 SQIVND (reference sequence). Trimming took off 7 bases at V and 6 bases at J, with 8 bases between the two ends. CDR3 DNA sequence: TGTGCCAGTAATGGGGCTGATACGCAGTATTTT. Protein product: CASNGADTQYF. Complete variable domain (other parts from reference TRBV19 and TRBJ2-3): DGGITQSPKYLFRKEGQNVTLSCEQNLNHDAMYWYRQDPGQGLRLIYYSQIVNDFQKGDIAEGYSVSREKKESFPLTVTSAQKNPTAFYLCASNGADTQYFGPGTRLTVL.

V and J are TRBV2 and TRBJ2-1, with 12 bases aligning to TRBD1. The CDR3 length is 15 residues. The J segment lost 7 bases and the V segment lost 3 bases, leaving 4 bases of the junction unmatched. CDR1 and CDR2 from the germline V gene are SNHLY and FYNNEI. CDR3 loop: CASSDRDRGLNEQFF. CDR3 nucleotides: TGTGCCAGCAGTGACCGGGACAGGGGGCTAAATGAGCAGTTCTTC.